This T cell receptor beta chain was observed in a study of response to subunit inactivated influenza vaccine. MiXCR, run by TCRdb on the RT-PCR reads, gives a single entry per CDR3 protein. This sample has more than 400,000 distinct CDR3 sequences, with approximately 11% found just once. V dropped 7 bases and J dropped 7 bases, with 20 bases sitting between them. The CDR3 consists of 15 residues. CDR1 SGHVS and CDR2 FQNEAQ come from the germline V gene. This clonotype was seen a handful of times. This material consisted of PBMCs from blood, taken roughly 6 weeks after vaccination. The sequence was collected from a man over 45 who received an inactivated influenza vaccine. The rearrangement uses TRBV7-8 and TRBJ2-1, with D perhaps assigned TRBD1 or TRBD2 (6 bases each). The CDR3 here is CASTQRSGAWNEQFF. CDR3 coding DNA: TGTGCCAGCACCCAACGGTCGGGGGCGTGGAATGAGCAGTTCTTC.